This T cell receptor (beta chain) was recorded in a study of OX40 agonist ivuxolimab in advanced cancers. Study summary: Patients received ivuxolimab, an intravenous treatment, every 2 weeks at 0.01 to 10 mg/kg.

Broader study findings: Nonresponders, in some cases, also had low normalized T-cell clonal expansion.

Concerning this clone itself: Its antigen is not identified.

Losses at the gene ends were 5 bases for V and 2 bases for J; bases not matched to a gene: 7. The CDR3 is 15 amino acids. Germline assignment: CDR1 PRHDT and CDR2 FYEKMQ (reference sequence). Only in-frame clones appear in the TCRdb table, and some are missing; sequencing was by immunoSEQ multiplex PCR. The sample has around 70,000 clones; 92% are singletons. The rearrangement uses TRBV13 and TRBJ2-3; 7 nucleotides match TRBD2. Material: CD4+ or CD8+ T cells sorted from blood, obtained in a trial of the OX40 agonist ivuxolimab. This clonotype was obtained from an adult with an advanced solid tumor such as melanoma, head and neck, liver or kidney cancer. The CDR3 loop is CASSGERGITDTQYF. CDR3 coding DNA: TGTGCCAGCAGCGGCGAGCGGGGTATCACAGATACGCAGTATTTT. Supplemented by reference TRBV13 and TRBJ2-3, the full variable domain reads AAGVIQSPRHLIKEKRETATLKCYPIPRHDTVYWYQQGPGQDPQFLISFYEKMQSDKGSIPDRFSAQQFSDYHSELNMSSLELGDSALYFCASSGERGITDTQYFGPGTRLTVL.